This T cell receptor (beta chain) originates from a study of regulatory T cells in long-lasting Graves disease. Points from the study as a whole: In persistent patients, shared public clonotypes (over 2,500) outnumbered those in new patients (about 1,000).

Unmatched junction bases numbered 5, after V lost 4 bases and J lost 6 bases. The germline CDR1 and CDR2 sequences are MDHEN and SYDVKM. The CDR3 sequence is 14 residues long. Time point denoted: newly diagnosed GD, antithyroid drugs for less than 3 months. RNA from PBMCs was the source of the TCR library. This clonotype was detected many times. The antigen remains undetermined. Building the TCR beta libraries relied on iRepertoire HTBI primers, and CDR3 regions underwent Arm-PCR. MiXCR was run by TCRdb on the multiplex PCR reads, yielding one entry per CDR3 protein. The table includes 500,000 or so distinct CDR3 sequences, 13% to 15% detected once. These data were also filed under a second study, of T cells in Graves' hyperthyroidism and ophthalmopathy. That work states: The TCR CDR3 was amplified in a first-round RT-PCR using the HTBI primer set.

The sample consisted of peripheral blood mononuclear cells (PBMCs), taken at new diagnosis, from a patient treated with antithyroid drugs. The rearrangement uses TRBV28 and TRBJ1-2, with 10 bases fitting TRBD1. This sequence originates from a woman in her forties or fifties with Graves disease. The CDR3 region is CASSYETGGDGYTF. The CDR3 nucleotides read TGTGCCAGCAGTTATGAGACAGGGGGCGATGGCTACACCTTC.